A single sample is the source of the 31 T cell receptor beta chains below, sequenced in a study of blood T cells in healthy people across ages. Primers used in a second PCR of about 6 to 11 cycles were a sample-barcoded 5' primer and a J-beta primer mix. One entry per CDR3 protein results from TCRdb running MiXCR on the 5' RACE reads. The sample has around 670,000 distinct CDR3 sequences; approximately 30% are singletons. The sample was blood. All receptors come from an elderly woman in good health.

Many counts were recorded for this clonotype. The chain recombines TRBV7-2 with TRBJ1-1, with 7 bases lining up with TRBD1. Germline CDR1 reads SGHTA; CDR2 reads FQGNSA. This CDR3 contains 15 residues. V gave up 4 bases and J gave up 1 base; unmatched junction bases: 6. CDR3 protein: CASSYSRQGNTEAFF. For the CDR3, the DNA is TGTGCCAGCAGCTACTCCCGACAGGGGAACACTGAAGCTTTCTTT. The whole variable domain, filled in from reference TRBV7-2 and TRBJ1-1, reads GAGVSQSPSNKVTEKGKDVELRCDPISGHTALYWYRQSLGQGLEFLIYFQGNSAPDKSGLPSDRFSAERTGGSVSTLTIQRTQQEDSAVYLCASSYSRQGNTEAFFGQGTRLTVV.

This clonotype was counted at least ten times. CDR3 sequence reads: CASSLETNGPYEQYF. CDR3 coding DNA: TGTGCCAGCAGCCTAGAGACCAACGGCCCCTACGAGCAGTACTTC. The V call is TRBV7-2, the J call TRBJ2-7; no reliable D call. Looked up from germline, CDR1 is SGHTA and CDR2 is FQGNSA. This CDR3 is 15 amino acids long. Trimming took off 5 bases at V and 2 bases at J, with 16 bases between the two ends.

A word on this clonotype: At one end the junction does not follow the germline gene, possibly because of a read error. This chain links TRBV9 with TRBJ2-3; 7 bases align to TRBD2. The CDR3 sequence is 15 residues long. Germline CDR1 reads SGDLS; CDR2 reads YYNGEE. This chain's CDR3 is CANSVAAGDTDTQYF. As DNA, the CDR3 is TGTGCCAACAGCGTAGCCGCGGGAGACACAGATACGCAGTATTTT.

The sample holds many counts of this clonotype. This chain links TRBV5-1 with TRBJ2-5; TRBD2 agrees at 13 bases. Trimming removed 4 bases from V and 1 base from J; junction bases left unmatched: 4. CDR3 length: 16 residues. Germline V CDR1 and CDR2: SGHRS, YFSETQ. Here the CDR3 reads CASSPGLAGFQETQYF. The CDR3 region has the DNA TGCGCCAGCAGCCCGGGACTAGCGGGGTTCCAAGAGACCCAGTACTTC.

The V gene is TRBV30, the J gene TRBJ1-4, with TRBD1 matching 8 bases. The trim removed 0 bases at V and 8 bases at J, leaving 8 bases unmatched. CDR1 and CDR2 (germline): GTSNPN, SVGIG (reference sequence). CDR3 length: 15 amino acids. The CDR3 is CAWSVLGRGREKLFF. The CDR3 bases are TGTGCCTGGAGTGTACTGGGCAGGGGGCGGGAAAAACTGTTTTTT.

This clonotype occurred many times. The rearrangement uses TRBV11-1 and TRBJ2-3; D not certain. Between the trimmed V and J ends, which lost 2 bases and 0 bases, there was a span of 9 bases. CDR3 length equals 15 residues. Germline V gives CDR1 SGHAT, CDR2 FQDESV (reference sequence). CDR3 amino acids: CASSLNSLSTDTQYF. CDR3 coding DNA: TGTGCCAGCAGCTTAAACTCGCTAAGCACAGATACGCAGTATTTT. Combining the CDR3 with reference TRBV11-1 and TRBJ2-3 gives the whole variable domain EAEVAQSPRYKITEKSQAVAFWCDPISGHATLYWYRQILGQGPELLVQFQDESVVDDSQLPKDRFSAERLKGVDSTLKIQPAELGDSAMYLCASSLNSLSTDTQYFGPGTRLTVL.

This rearrangement joins TRBV7-2 to TRBJ2-3, with 16 bases identical to TRBD2. Germline loops: CDR1 SGHTA, CDR2 FQGNSA. Trimming cost V 4 bases and J 11 bases; bases outside gene matches: 6. The CDR3 is made up of 15 amino acids. As DNA, the CDR3 is TGTGCCAGCAGCTGGGGACTAGCGGGAGGGGGTAGGCAGTATTTT. It translates to CASSWGLAGGGRQYF.

Worth noting for this clonotype: This could be a read error, since a much larger clone is one nucleotide away. The chain links TRBV5-1 to TRBJ2-3, with 9 bases matching TRBD2. Germline values: CDR1 SGHRS, CDR2 YFSETQ. With 0 bases clipped from V and 4 bases from J, the junction kept 6 bases outside the gene matches. The CDR3 length is 16 residues. For the CDR3, the DNA is TGCGCCAGCAGCTTGGGAGCGGGGGGCCGTGCAGATACGCAGTATTTT. This gives the protein CASSLGAGGRADTQYF.

CDR3 DNA sequence: TGTGCCAGCAGTTCAGGGGGACCCTCTACCCTGTATGGCTACACCTTC. Protein: CASSSGGPSTLYGYTF. The chain carries TRBV28 and TRBJ1-2, with 7 bases lining up with TRBD1. CDR3 length: 16 residues. Looked up from germline, CDR1 is MDHEN and CDR2 is SYDVKM. V lost 4 bases, J lost 5 bases, and 13 bases stayed unmatched.

The rearrangement joins TRBV7-9 to TRBJ1-1; D not resolved. The V gene lost 3 bases and the J gene lost 7 bases, with 9 bases spanning the gap. Germline assignment: CDR1 SEHNR and CDR2 FQNEAQ (reference sequence). CDR3 length: 12 residues. The CDR3 loop reads CASSLEDIEAFF. The CDR3 region has the DNA TGTGCCAGCAGCTTGGAAGACATTGAAGCTTTCTTT. The complete variable domain, with remaining parts taken from reference TRBV7-9 and TRBJ1-1, reads DTGVSQNPRHKITKRGQNVTFRCDPISEHNRLYWYRQTLGQGPEFLTYFQNEAQLEKSRLLSDRFSAERPKGSFSTLEIQRTEQGDSAMYLCASSLEDIEAFFGQGTRLTVV.

This clonotype occurred many times. The rearrangement links TRBV7-3 to TRBJ1-1; D is perhaps TRBD1 (5 bases). There are 15 residues in the CDR3. The V end was cut by 5 bases, the J end by 6 bases, with 19 bases between. CDR1 and CDR2 (germline): SGHTA, FQGTGA. The CDR3 here is CASSVAGGQGSEAFF. The CDR3 nucleotides read TGTGCCAGCAGCGTCGCGGGTGGGCAGGGCTCTGAAGCTTTCTTT.

As to this clonotype: A read error is possible here, since a much larger clone lies one base away. The chain has TRBV20-1 and TRBJ1-2, with 10 bases aligning to TRBD1. Trimming at V came to 4 bases and at J to 13 bases, leaving 12 bases not matched to a gene. The CDR3 sequence is 13 residues long. From germline, CDR1 is DFQATT and CDR2 SNEGSKA (reference sequence). The CDR3, as DNA: TGCAGTGCTACGGGACAGGGGCATCTTGCGGGCACCTTC. Its protein is CSATGQGHLAGTF.

This clonotype was counted at least ten times. V and J are TRBV5-1 and TRBJ2-4; 7 bases map to TRBD1. Germline V gene sequence: CDR1 SGHRS, CDR2 YFSETQ. Germline trimming cut 4 bases from V and 2 bases from J; bases unmatched to any gene: 6. The CDR3 extends over 15 amino acids. The CDR3 nucleotides are TGCGCCAGCAGCCCGGTACAGGGGACCAAAAACATTCAGTACTTC. Its translation: CASSPVQGTKNIQYF. Full variable domain (remainder filled in from reference TRBV5-1 and TRBJ2-4): KAGVTQTPRYLIKTRGQQVTLSCSPISGHRSVSWYQQTPGQGLQFLFEYFSETQRNKGNFPGRFSGRQFSNSRSEMNVSTLELGDSALYLCASSPVQGTKNIQYFGAGTRLSVL.

This chain connects TRBV5-1 to TRBJ2-2; no clear D gene. Looked up from germline, CDR1 is SGHRS and CDR2 is YFSETQ. This CDR3 is 13 amino acids long. The V end was cut by 8 bases, the J end by 5 bases, with 13 bases between. CDR3 sequence (DNA): TGCGCCAGATCCCGCGCAGGAACCGGGGAGCTGTTTTTT. Protein product: CARSRAGTGELFF.

This clonotype was observed a single time. A clone one base away is much larger, so this may be a read error. The chain uses TRBV12-3 or TRBV12-4 and TRBJ1-5, with D unclear. CDR3 length: 15 residues. The chain's CDR3 is CAGSADGNSNQPQHF. The CDR3 nucleotides read TGTGCCGGCAGTGCCGACGGGAATAGCAATCAGCCCCAGCATTTT.

The chain employs TRBV6-5 and TRBJ2-3, with D perhaps matching TRBD1 (6 bases). The germline gives CDR1 MNHEY, CDR2 SVGAGI. This CDR3 contains 18 residues. V shed 2 bases and J shed 0 bases, with 18 bases lying between them. This CDR3 is CASSYRRQRDRSTDTQYF. CDR3 nucleotide sequence: TGTGCCAGCAGTTACCGTCGACAACGCGACAGGAGCACAGATACGCAGTATTTT.

This chain links TRBV3-1 with TRBJ2-1, with 7 bases matching TRBD1. V gave up 7 bases and J gave up 10 bases; unmatched junction bases: 16. The CDR3 consists of 15 residues. The germline V gene has CDR1 LGHDT and CDR2 YNNKEL (reference sequence). The CDR3 bases are TGTGCCAGCAACCATCCCGGGACAGTCAAAAGGGAGCAGTTCTTC. Residues: CASNHPGTVKREQFF.

V gene TRBV7-6 combines with J gene TRBJ1-2, with unresolved D. The germline V and J ends were trimmed by 3 bases and 8 bases, with 13 bases remaining between them. CDR1 SGHVS and CDR2 FNYEAQ come from the germline V gene. The CDR3 runs 13 residues. The CDR3, as DNA: TGTGCCAGCAGCTTGAAACAAGGAGGAGGCTACACCTTC. It yields the protein CASSLKQGGGYTF.

A note on this clonotype: This may come from a read error, since a much larger clone is one base off. The J gene is TRBJ1-1, the V gene TRBV20-1, with D unclear. This CDR3 is 16 amino acids long. V was clipped by 3 bases and J by 1 base, with 18 bases between them. Germline V CDR1 and CDR2: DFQATT, SNEGSKA (reference sequence). CDR3 DNA: TGCAGTGCTAGGCACAGCCTCCTTGGTTCGAACACTGAAGCTTTCTTT. Translated, it gives CSARHSLLGSNTEAFF.

This clonotype was recorded many times. CDR3 loop: CASRSGQGRTGANVLTF. CDR3 DNA sequence: TGCGCCAGCAGGTCGGGACAGGGGAGGACTGGGGCCAACGTCCTGACTTTC. V usage is TRBV5-1 and J usage is TRBJ2-6; 10 nucleotides line up with TRBD1. With V trimmed by 5 bases and J by 2 bases, 7 bases remained unmatched. Germline V lookup: CDR1 SGHRS, CDR2 YFSETQ. The CDR3 totals 17 residues. The whole variable domain, remainder taken from reference TRBV5-1 and TRBJ2-6, is KAGVTQTPRYLIKTRGQQVTLSCSPISGHRSVSWYQQTPGQGLQFLFEYFSETQRNKGNFPGRFSGRQFSNSRSEMNVSTLELGDSALYLCASRSGQGRTGANVLTFGAGSRLTVL.

This clonotype was recorded a few times. The rearrangement links TRBV30 to TRBJ2-3; D is undetermined. Trimming pared 0 bases from V and 0 bases from J, leaving 10 bases between. The length of the CDR3 is 15 residues. Germline assignment: CDR1 GTSNPN and CDR2 SVGIG (reference sequence). The CDR3 bases are TGTGCCTGGAGTGTTATTAGTCCCAGCACAGATACGCAGTATTTT. Translating gives CAWSVISPSTDTQYF.

This clonotype was counted a single time. An end of the junction does not agree with germline; a read error may underlie this. J is TRBJ2-1 and V is TRBV7-9; 9 bases agree with TRBD2. CDR3 length: 17 residues. Germline-derived CDR1 and CDR2 are SEHNR and FQNEAQ (reference sequence). CDR3: CASSPVAGERGDNERFF. The CDR3 coding sequence is TGTGCCAGCAGCCCGGTAGCGGGGGAAAGAGGGGACAATGAGCGGTTCTTC.

This clonotype has ten or more counts. The rearrangement joins TRBV20-1 to TRBJ2-3, with a tentative D call TRBD2 (6 bases). Trimming shortened V by 0 bases and J by 7 bases, and 20 bases separated the two germline ends. The CDR3 runs to 16 residues. In germline, CDR1 is DFQATT, CDR2 SNEGSKA (reference sequence). CDR3 protein: CSARDQFGGVFHTQYF. The DNA of the CDR3 is TGCAGTGCTAGAGATCAATTCGGCGGGGTATTCCATACGCAGTATTTT.

This clonotype was counted many times. This chain joins TRBV12-3 or TRBV12-4 and TRBJ1-2, with 7 bases that match TRBD1. The CDR3 is made up of 15 amino acids. V lost 4 bases, J lost 4 bases, and 9 bases stayed unmatched. The CDR3 nucleotides are TGTGCCAGCAGTTGGAACAGGGGAGTAAGCTATGGCTACACCTTC. It codes for CASSWNRGVSYGYTF.

The table lists this clonotype with a few counts. This chain links TRBV6-6 with TRBJ2-3; 8 bases map to TRBD1. The V gene's germline CDR1 is MNHNY and CDR2 SVGAGI (reference sequence). The ends lost 2 bases at V and 1 base at J; junction bases unmatched: 8. This CDR3 spans 17 amino acids. CDR3 nucleotides: TGTGCCAGCAGTTACATCAACAGGGGGGTTGGCACAGATACGCAGTATTTT. Encoded protein: CASSYINRGVGTDTQYF.

This chain uses TRBV7-6 with TRBJ2-3, with D possibly TRBD2 on 6 matching bases. Trimming left V 1 base short and J 4 bases short, with 12 bases between. CDR3 size: 15 residues. The germline gives CDR1 SGHVS, CDR2 FNYEAQ. The CDR3 DNA sequence: TGTGCCAGCAGCTTAGTGGCCTGCGGGGCAGATACGCAGTATTTT. Amino acid sequence: CASSLVACGADTQYF.

There are many counts of this clonotype. The chain uses TRBV12-3 or TRBV12-4 and TRBJ2-1; D is unclear. The CDR3 spans 13 residues. V lost 2 bases to trimming and J lost 11 bases, with 13 bases between them. This CDR3 reads CASSLRTILQQFF. The CDR3 DNA reads TGTGCCAGCAGTTTACGGACCATCCTGCAGCAGTTCTTC.

In regard to this clonotype: A much larger clone differs from this one at a single base, so this may be a read error. The chain combines TRBV10-2 with TRBJ2-3, with 8 bases matching TRBD1. The CDR3 runs to 14 residues. V was clipped by 8 bases and J by 2 bases; unmatched bases: 6. Germline-derived CDR1 and CDR2 are WSHSY and SAAADI. CDR3 in amino acids: CASGRQGTTDTQYF. In DNA form, the CDR3 reads TGCGCCAGCGGAAGACAGGGGACCACAGATACGCAGTATTTT.

Regarding this clonotype: This may stem from a read error, because a much larger clone lies one nucleotide away. V is TRBV15 and J is TRBJ2-4; 7 bases match TRBD1. The CDR3 consists of 15 residues. V was clipped by 2 bases and J by 13 bases; unmatched bases: 14. Germline CDR1 LNHNV, CDR2 YYDKDF (reference sequence). The CDR3 region is CATSRNRGGLGEQYF. CDR3 sequence (DNA): TGTGCCACCAGCAGAAATAGAGGGGGCCTGGGAGAGCAGTACTTC. The full variable domain, rest sourced from reference TRBV15 and TRBJ2-4, is DAMVIQNPRYQVTQFGKPVTLSCSQTLNHNVMYWYQQKSSQAPKLLFHYYDKDFNNEADTPDNFQSRRPNTSFCFLDIRSPGLGDTAMYLCATSRNRGGLGEQYFGAGTRLSVL.

This clonotype was seen ten or more times. This chain joins TRBV29-1 and TRBJ2-3, with D hard to call. Germline loops: CDR1 SQVTM, CDR2 ANQGSEA. CDR3 size: 10 residues. V was pared by 5 bases and J by 4 bases, with 4 bases between. The CDR3 DNA reads as TGCAGCGTTAGCCCAGATACGCAGTATTTT. It codes for CSVSPDTQYF.

The rearrangement joins TRBV7-2 to TRBJ1-2, with D perhaps matching TRBD1 (6 bases). Germline V gene lookup returns CDR1 SGHTA and CDR2 FQGNSA. CDR3 length equals 15 residues. The V and J ends lost 1 base and 5 bases respectively, with 14 bases between them. CDR3 amino acids: CASSLGPGDGYGYTF. The CDR3 nucleotides read TGTGCCAGCAGCTTAGGTCCAGGGGACGGGTATGGCTACACCTTC.